The clone carrying this T cell receptor beta chain was counted many times. The target antigen is unknown. As it was prepared, the TCRbeta library received unique molecular identifiers. TCRdb itself ran the PCR reads through MiXCR, one entry per CDR3 protein. The repertoire consists of about 490,000 distinct CDR3 sequences, with roughly a tenth occurring once and the leading ten covering about 2.1%. V dropped 4 bases and J dropped 1; count of bases not matched to a gene: 3. This CDR3 has 14 amino acids. The germline CDR1 and CDR2 sequences are SQVTM and ANQGSEA. This sample is drawn from a study of T-cell reconstitution after alpha-beta-depleted transplantation in children. Whole-study findings and limits: Diversity and T-cell counts at one year after transplant derived mostly from new T cells. Alpha-beta T cells about two months after transplant reportedly derived from several hundred expanded graft clones. Some patients owed their high day-60 TCRbeta diversity to surviving recipient T cells and thymic progenitors.

The sample was PBMCs, taken before TCRalphabeta/CD19-depleted stem cell transplant. V is TRBV29-1 and J is TRBJ2-1, with TRBD2 matching over 8 bases. This clonotype was sampled from a child aged 2-15 years with inherited bone marrow failure, due to receive a stem cell transplant. The CDR3 loop is CSVVSGSSYNEQFF. Written as DNA, the CDR3 is TGCAGCGTTGTGAGCGGGAGTTCCTACAATGAGCAGTTCTTC.